Below, 6 T cell receptor beta chains from the same sample are listed, as sequenced in a study of cytomegalovirus exposure and HLA in healthy donors. The PCR employed 60 Vbeta primers together with 13 Jbeta primers. Measured with immunoSEQ multiplex PCR; TCRdb has only the in-frame clones, and not every one. This repertoire shows about 110,000 clones, approximately 84% found once; its top ten account for around 2.1%. The sequenced sample consisted of PBMCs. The receptors here all came from a young man in good health and CMV-seronegative.

The CDR3 region is CASSVEQRSTDTQYF. The DNA for the CDR3 is TGTGCCAGCAGCGTAGAGCAGCGGAGCACAGATACGCAGTATTTT. The chain couples TRBV9 to TRBJ2-3; tentative D call: TRBD2 (5 bases). Germline V gene data show CDR1 as SGDLS and CDR2 as YYNGEE. The CDR3 runs to 15 residues. V lost 0 bases and J 0 bases, leaving 8 bases between the germline ends. Complete variable domain (other parts from reference TRBV9 and TRBJ2-3): DSGVTQTPKHLITATGQRVTLRCSPRSGDLSVYWYQQSLDQGLQFLIQYYNGEERAKGNILERFSAQQFPDLHSELNLSSLELGDSALYFCASSVEQRSTDTQYFGPGTRLTVL.

The chain joins TRBV5-1 to TRBJ2-7; a possible D gene is TRBD1 (6 bases). Per the germline V gene, CDR1 is SGHRS and CDR2 is YFSETQ. CDR3 length: 16 residues. Between the trimmed V and J ends, which lost 4 bases and 0 bases, there was a span of 17 bases. The CDR3 nucleotides are TGCGCCAGCAGCCCGAACGGACAGACAAGCTCCTACGAGCAGTACTTC. As protein: CASSPNGQTSSYEQYF.

Comment on this clone: At one end the junction does not follow the germline gene, possibly because of a read error. This rearrangement joins TRBV29-1 to TRBJ1-5; 8 bases match TRBD1. CDR1 is SQVTM, CDR2 ANQGSEA, per germline. This CDR3 region has 12 residues. Here the CDR3 reads CSVGQDNQLQHF. CDR3 in DNA: TGCAGCGTGGGACAGGACAATCAGCTCCAGCATTTT. The full variable domain, completed using reference TRBV29-1 and TRBJ1-5, is SAVISQKPSRDICQRGTSLTIQCQVDSQVTMMFWYRQQPGQSLTLIATANQGSEATYESGFVIDKFPISRPNLTFSTLTVSNMSPEDSSIYLCSVGQDNQLQHFGDGTRLSIL.

In its sample, this clone was seen a few times. The chain links TRBV2 to TRBJ1-5, with D maybe TRBD1 (6 bases). V was pared by 8 bases and J by 7 bases, with 15 bases between. CDR1 and CDR2 (germline): SNHLY, FYNNEI. The CDR3 spans 13 residues. CDR3 nucleotides: TGTGCCAGCGGGGGCCAATCGAGGCAGCCCCAGCATTTT. Protein: CASGGQSRQPQHF.

The chain links TRBV4-1 to TRBJ1-6; TRBD1 is a possible D gene (6 bases). The V gene lost 3 bases and the J gene lost 8 bases, with 14 bases spanning the gap. The germline V gene has CDR1 MGHRA and CDR2 YSYEKL. The CDR3 length is 15 residues. The DNA of the CDR3 is TGCGCCAGCAGCCAGGTCGACAGGTTTGATTCACCCCTCCACTTT. This translates into CASSQVDRFDSPLHF.

The V gene is TRBV30, the J gene TRBJ1-6; D is unclear. Trimming stripped 7 bases from V and 0 bases from J, with 10 bases between. The CDR3 is 14 amino acids. CDR1 is GTSNPN, CDR2 SVGIG, per germline (reference sequence). CDR3 sequence: CASEKSSYNSPLHF. The CDR3 bases are TGTGCCTCTGAAAAGAGCTCCTATAATTCACCCCTCCACTTT.